This is a list of T cell receptor beta chains from one sample in a study of T cells after yellow fever vaccination. Each CDR3 protein gets one entry after TCRdb re-called the 5' RACE reads with MiXCR. Found here are 96,000 or so distinct CDR3 sequences, 7.5% to 10% of them singletons; the top ten hold 15% to 20%. The sample here was CD8+ T cells not binding an NS4B(214-222) dextramer, sorted from PBMCs, taken around 16 days after the first yellow fever vaccination. The receptor set was obtained from a young man who received the YFV17D yellow fever vaccine. Both conserved end residues are part of each CDR3. D genes are given only for firm matches. Part of the rows lack a size; the others show once, few, many or a class for expanded clones.

J gene: TRBJ2-1; V gene: TRBV10-3; D gene: .; clone size: .; CDR3 DNA: TGTGCCATCAGTGTGGGGGCCTCCAGTGAGCAGTTCTTC; CDR3 protein: CAISVGASSEQFF
J gene: TRBJ1-2; V gene: TRBV12-5; D gene: .; clone size: few; CDR3 DNA: TGTGCTAGTGGTTTGGCGGGACGGAACATCTATGGCTACACCTTC; CDR3 protein: CASGLAGRNIYGYTF
J gene: TRBJ1-1; V gene: TRBV19; D gene: .; clone size: .; CDR3 DNA: TGTGCCAGTAGTATGGGGGCTGAAGCTTTCTTT; CDR3 protein: CASSMGAEAFF
J gene: TRBJ2-5; V gene: TRBV29-1; D gene: .; clone size: few; CDR3 DNA: TGCAGCGTTGATGGGTTCCAAGAGACCCAGTACTTC; CDR3 protein: CSVDGFQETQYF
J gene: TRBJ2-3; V gene: TRBV4-1; D gene: TRBD1; clone size: .; CDR3 DNA: TGCGCCAGCAGCCAAGGAGGGGACAGGGCGCAGTATTTT; CDR3 protein: CASSQGGDRAQYF
J gene: TRBJ2-1; V gene: TRBV9; D gene: .; clone size: few; CDR3 DNA: TGTGCCAGCAGCGTAGCCGCGGATGAGCAGTTCTTC; CDR3 protein: CASSVAADEQFF
J gene: TRBJ2-1; V gene: TRBV12-3/TRBV12-4; D gene: .; clone size: many; CDR3 DNA: TGTGCCAGCAGTGCTACAGGGTACAATGAGCAGTTCTTC; CDR3 protein: CASSATGYNEQFF
J gene: TRBJ2-4; V gene: TRBV12-3/TRBV12-4; D gene: TRBD1; clone size: few; CDR3 DNA: TGTGCCAGCAGTTGGGACAGGAACATTCAGTACTTC; CDR3 protein: CASSWDRNIQYF
J gene: TRBJ1-6; V gene: TRBV27; D gene: .; clone size: few; CDR3 DNA: TGTGCCAGCAGTGCCTGGTCTACGAGGTCCTATAATTCACCCCTCCACTTT; CDR3 protein: CASSAWSTRSYNSPLHF
J gene: TRBJ2-3; V gene: TRBV28; D gene: .; clone size: .; CDR3 DNA: TGTGCCAGCAGTCCCCCCCGAGCGCTGACAACAGATACGCAGTATTTT; CDR3 protein: CASSPPRALTTDTQYF
J gene: TRBJ1-5; V gene: TRBV19; D gene: .; clone size: few; CDR3 DNA: TGTGCCAGTGTTACAGGAGATCAGCCCCAGCATTTT; CDR3 protein: CASVTGDQPQHF
J gene: TRBJ1-5; V gene: TRBV4-3; D gene: TRBD1; clone size: .; CDR3 DNA: TGCGCCAGCAGCCAAGATACAGGGGCTCAGCCCCAGCATTTT; CDR3 protein: CASSQDTGAQPQHF
J gene: TRBJ1-1; V gene: TRBV28; D gene: .; clone size: .; CDR3 DNA: TGTGCCAGTCAGGGTCTGACGTTCGACACTGAAGCTTTCTTT; CDR3 protein: CASQGLTFDTEAFF
J gene: TRBJ2-7; V gene: TRBV4-1; D gene: .; clone size: few; CDR3 DNA: TGCGCCAGCAGCCAAGAAGTAGTCTACGAGCAGTACTTC; CDR3 protein: CASSQEVVYEQYF
J gene: TRBJ2-1; V gene: TRBV4-1; D gene: TRBD2; clone size: .; CDR3 DNA: TGCGCCAGCAGCCAACTGACTAGCGGGGAAGCGGAGCAGTTCTTC; CDR3 protein: CASSQLTSGEAEQFF
J gene: TRBJ2-1; V gene: TRBV6-2/TRBV6-3; D gene: .; clone size: few; CDR3 DNA: TGTGCCAGCCTAGGGGGGCCGAATGAGCAGTTCTTC; CDR3 protein: CASLGGPNEQFF
J gene: TRBJ2-3; V gene: TRBV11-2; D gene: .; clone size: few; CDR3 DNA: TGTGCCAGCAGCTCAAACGGACCCAGGGTTACGCAGTATTTT; CDR3 protein: CASSSNGPRVTQYF
J gene: TRBJ2-1; V gene: TRBV12-3/TRBV12-4; D gene: TRBD1; clone size: many; CDR3 DNA: TGTGCCAGCAACTGGGACAGGGAACGGGATGAGCAGTTCTTC; CDR3 protein: CASNWDRERDEQFF
J gene: TRBJ1-1; V gene: TRBV25-1; D gene: .; clone size: .; CDR3 DNA: TGTGCCAGCAGCACAGGCTCCTCAGGCACTGAAGCTTTCTTT; CDR3 protein: CASSTGSSGTEAFF
J gene: TRBJ2-3; V gene: TRBV12-3/TRBV12-4; D gene: TRBD1; clone size: many; CDR3 DNA: TGTGCCAGCAGTTTAATGGCAGGGGGTGGAGATACGCAGTATTTT; CDR3 protein: CASSLMAGGGDTQYF
J gene: TRBJ1-2; V gene: TRBV7-9; D gene: .; clone size: few; CDR3 DNA: TGTGCCAGCAGCTTAGGTGACGCTAACTATGGCTACACCTTC; CDR3 protein: CASSLGDANYGYTF
J gene: TRBJ1-3; V gene: TRBV5-1; D gene: .; clone size: .; CDR3 DNA: TGCGCCAGCAGCTTGGAGCCGGGGCTCTCTGGAAACACCATATATTTT; CDR3 protein: CASSLEPGLSGNTIYF